What follows are 31 T cell receptor beta chains derived from one specimen sequenced in a study of T cell responses to AZD1222 COVID-19 vaccine. Repertoires were generated with immunoSEQ multiplex PCR, while TCRdb's copy carries only in-frame clones and drops some. The profile shows tens of thousands of clones, roughly 91% of them singletons. The material sequenced was peripheral blood, taken 28 days after the second AZD1222 dose. The receptors originated from an adult who received the AZD1222 COVID-19 vaccine.

The chain employs TRBV5-1 and TRBJ1-2; D may be TRBD1 (6 bases). The germline V gene encodes CDR1 SGHRS and CDR2 YFSETQ. The CDR3 has 16 amino acids. Trimming stripped 4 bases from V and 4 bases from J, with 20 bases between. CDR3 nucleotide sequence: TGCGCCAGCAGCAAAGACACAGGGACCAACTTCTATGGCTACACCTTC. This codes for CASSKDTGTNFYGYTF.

The chain combines TRBV2 with TRBJ1-6, with TRBD1 matching over 7 bases. J lost 8 bases, V lost 10 bases, and 8 bases had no gene match. The CDR3 sequence is 13 residues long. Germline CDR1 reads SNHLY; CDR2 reads FYNNEI. CDR3 protein: CAIHGTVDSPLHF. DNA of the CDR3: TGTGCCATCCACGGGACAGTCGATTCACCCCTCCACTTT. The variable domain in full, completed from reference TRBV2 and TRBJ1-6, reads EPEVTQTPSHQVTQMGQEVILRCVPISNHLYFYWYRQILGQKVEFLVSFYNNEISEKSEIFDDQFSVERPDGSNFTLKIRSTKLEDSAMYFCAIHGTVDSPLHFGNGTRLTVT.

V usage is TRBV5-1 and J usage is TRBJ1-6; D is unresolved. The germline CDR1 and CDR2 sequences are SGHRS and YFSETQ. The V gene lost 2 bases and the J gene lost 11 bases, with 8 bases spanning the gap. The CDR3 has 12 residues. CDR3 bases: TGCGCCAGCAGCTTTGAGGGAGCACCCCTCCACTTT. It encodes CASSFEGAPLHF.

To note about this clone: Its ends do not fully match the called genes, so a read error is possible. The V gene is TRBV4-1, the J gene TRBJ1-6; no reliable D call. The CDR3 is made up of 17 amino acids. Germline lookup yields CDR1 MGHRA and CDR2 YSYEKL. The CDR3 loop reads CASSQDDTARYSSPLHF. The CDR3, as DNA: TGCGCCAGCAGCCAAGATGACACAGCCCGATATAGTTCACCCCTCCACTTT.

Written as DNA, the CDR3 is TGTGCCAGCAGCTTAGCCCGGGACTCACCCCTCCACTTT. Its protein product is CASSLARDSPLHF. The chain carries TRBV7-7 and TRBJ1-6; tentative D call: TRBD1 (5 bases). V was clipped by 0 bases and J by 10 bases, with 7 bases between them. The CDR3 covers 13 residues. The V gene's germline CDR1 is SSHAT and CDR2 FNYEAQ (reference sequence).

DNA of the CDR3: TGTGCCACGGGCGGACAGGGGACCTACGAGCAGTACTTC. This encodes CATGGQGTYEQYF. The rearrangement joins TRBV10-3 to TRBJ2-7; TRBD1 matches at 9 bases. Germline assignment: CDR1 ENHRY and CDR2 SYGVKD. The junction had 6 bases not matched to a gene; V was cut back by 10 bases and J by 2 bases. The CDR3 loop spans 13 amino acids.

The genes are TRBV27 and TRBJ1-1, with 8 bases lining up with TRBD1. Losses at the gene ends were 2 bases for V and 4 bases for J; bases not matched to a gene: 3. The CDR3 extends over 14 amino acids. Germline CDR1 MNHEY, CDR2 SMNVEV (reference sequence). The CDR3 DNA sequence: TGTGCCAGCAGTTTAAGACAGGGGATCACTGAAGCTTTCTTT. Amino acids: CASSLRQGITEAFF.

The chain links TRBV6-2 or TRBV6-3 to TRBJ2-3; no definite D call. The CDR3 runs to 14 residues. The V gene's germline CDR1 is MNHEY and CDR2 SVGEGT. Between the trimmed V and J ends, which lost 0 bases and 1 base, there was a span of 5 bases. CDR3 amino acids: CASSYSMGTDTQYF. DNA for the CDR3: TGTGCCAGCAGTTACTCGATGGGCACAGATACGCAGTATTTT.

This clone was counted a few times. This sequence joins TRBV11-2 and TRBJ2-7, with D perhaps matching TRBD1 or TRBD2 (7 bases each). The CDR3 spans 16 residues. Germline values: CDR1 SGHAT, CDR2 FQNNGV. Trimming removed 5 bases at V and 3 bases at J, with 20 bases between. Written as DNA, the CDR3 is TGTGCCAGCAGCCCTATCAGGGGGGGCGCGGGCTACGAGCAGTACTTC. This gives the protein CASSPIRGGAGYEQYF. The whole variable domain, remainder taken from reference TRBV11-2 and TRBJ2-7, is EAGVAQSPRYKIIEKRQSVAFWCNPISGHATLYWYQQILGQGPKLLIQFQNNGVVDDSQLPKDRFSAERLKGVDSTLKIQPAKLEDSAVYLCASSPIRGGAGYEQYFGPGTRLTVT.

The rearrangement joins TRBV19 to TRBJ1-6, with TRBD1 identical over 7 bases. This CDR3 is built from 16 residues. With V trimmed by 5 bases and J by 5 bases, 9 bases remained unmatched. Germline V CDR1 and CDR2: LNHDA, SQIVND (reference sequence). CDR3 amino acids: CASSPHQGVDNSPLHF. The CDR3 nucleotides are TGTGCCAGTAGTCCGCATCAGGGGGTCGATAATTCACCCCTCCACTTT.

V is TRBV6-1 and J is TRBJ2-2, with 10 bases fitting TRBD2. Germline assignment: CDR1 MNHNS and CDR2 SASEGT. Trimming took 0 bases from V and 6 from J; bases not matched to a gene: 16. The CDR3 contains 20 residues. The CDR3 sequence: CASSEAVLAGVLQWAGELFF. CDR3 DNA: TGTGCCAGCAGTGAAGCCGTTCTAGCGGGGGTTTTGCAGTGGGCCGGGGAGCTGTTTTTT.

This chain joins TRBV11-2 and TRBJ2-7; TRBD1 is a possible D gene (6 bases). CDR1 SGHAT and CDR2 FQNNGV come from the germline V gene. The CDR3 sequence is 15 residues long. V lost 0 bases and J lost 7, with 16 bases in between. CDR3 sequence reads: CASSLEPGGAHEQYF. As DNA, the CDR3 is TGTGCCAGCAGCTTAGAGCCTGGGGGCGCTCATGAGCAGTACTTC.

The chain combines TRBV18 with TRBJ1-5; TRBD1 is a possible D gene (5 bases). Germline values: CDR1 KGHSH, CDR2 LQKENI. V was trimmed by 2 bases and J by 6 bases, leaving 11 bases between them. CDR3 length: 14 residues. In DNA form, the CDR3 reads TGTGCCAGCTCACCAATCGGGGGTAGTCAGCCCCAGCATTTT. This translates into CASSPIGGSQPQHF.

The gene calls are TRBV5-1 and TRBJ1-4; D gene unclear. Trimming took off 4 bases at V and 13 bases at J, with 11 bases between the two ends. Germline V gene data show CDR1 as SGHRS and CDR2 as YFSETQ. The CDR3 is 11 amino acids. CDR3 amino acids: CASSDRGRLFF. The CDR3 region has the DNA TGCGCCAGCAGCGATCGGGGTAGACTGTTTTTT. Full variable domain (outside the CDR3, taken from reference TRBV5-1 and TRBJ1-4): KAGVTQTPRYLIKTRGQQVTLSCSPISGHRSVSWYQQTPGQGLQFLFEYFSETQRNKGNFPGRFSGRQFSNSRSEMNVSTLELGDSALYLCASSDRGRLFFGSGTQLSVL.

The chain is built from TRBV7-8 and TRBJ2-7; D remains ambiguous. Deletions cut 5 bases from V and 9 bases from J, with 17 bases between. The CDR3 is made up of 13 amino acids. From germline, CDR1 is SGHVS and CDR2 FQNEAQ. The CDR3 region is CASSPQTQSTQYF. As DNA, the CDR3 is TGTGCCAGCAGCCCACAAACACAGTCGACGCAGTACTTC.

CDR3 region: CASSLDSDTEAFF. The CDR3 nucleotides read TGCGCCAGCAGCTTGGACAGCGACACTGAAGCTTTCTTT. The V and J genes are TRBV5-1 and TRBJ1-1; D is undetermined. Germline V gene data show CDR1 as SGHRS and CDR2 as YFSETQ. The ends were cut back, 0 bases at V and 3 bases at J, with 6 bases in the middle. The CDR3 contains 13 residues.

This clone was counted only a few times. The genes are TRBV5-1 and TRBJ1-6; perhaps TRBD1 as D (5 bases). The germline V gene has CDR1 SGHRS and CDR2 YFSETQ. The CDR3 has 16 amino acids. V was shortened by 4 bases and J by 7 bases, with 18 bases between the two germline ends. The CDR3 loop is CASSDGSGTANSPLHF. CDR3 in DNA: TGCGCCAGCAGCGACGGATCCGGGACGGCCAATTCACCCCTCCACTTT. Based on the CDR3 plus reference TRBV5-1 and TRBJ1-6, the full variable domain is KAGVTQTPRYLIKTRGQQVTLSCSPISGHRSVSWYQQTPGQGLQFLFEYFSETQRNKGNFPGRFSGRQFSNSRSEMNVSTLELGDSALYLCASSDGSGTANSPLHFGNGTRLTVT.

DNA of the CDR3: TGTGCCACCAGCAGAGAAGAAGATTCACCCCTCCACTTT. Encoded protein: CATSREEDSPLHF. J is TRBJ1-6 and V is TRBV15, with D unclear. Looked up from germline, CDR1 is LNHNV and CDR2 is YYDKDF (reference sequence). V was cut by 0 bases and J by 8 bases, with 5 bases left in between. The CDR3 sequence is 13 residues long.

This clone has a single count. The V and J genes are TRBV5-1 and TRBJ1-1; a weak D match, TRBD1 (6 bases). Germline V gives CDR1 SGHRS, CDR2 YFSETQ. Trimming removed 5 bases at V and 3 bases at J, with 11 bases between. CDR3 size: 13 residues. CDR3 loop: CASRYRDDTEAFF. DNA for the CDR3: TGCGCCAGCAGGTACAGGGACGACACTGAAGCTTTCTTT. Full variable domain (remainder filled in from reference TRBV5-1 and TRBJ1-1): KAGVTQTPRYLIKTRGQQVTLSCSPISGHRSVSWYQQTPGQGLQFLFEYFSETQRNKGNFPGRFSGRQFSNSRSEMNVSTLELGDSALYLCASRYRDDTEAFFGQGTRLTVV.

This sequence joins TRBV29-1 and TRBJ1-2, with a possible D match to TRBD1 (5 bases). V gave up 6 bases and J gave up 4 bases, with 15 bases separating them. Germline V gives CDR1 SQVTM, CDR2 ANQGSEA. The CDR3 totals 13 residues. CDR3 amino acids: CSVAEQVSYGYTF. CDR3 coding DNA: TGCAGCGTGGCCGAACAGGTCTCCTATGGCTACACCTTC. Using reference TRBV29-1 and TRBJ1-2 for the parts outside the CDR3, the full variable domain is SAVISQKPSRDICQRGTSLTIQCQVDSQVTMMFWYRQQPGQSLTLIATANQGSEATYESGFVIDKFPISRPNLTFSTLTVSNMSPEDSSIYLCSVAEQVSYGYTFGSGTRLTVV.

The gene calls are TRBV5-1 and TRBJ1-2; tentatively, D is TRBD1 (5 bases). The CDR3 is 15 residues long. The germline CDR1 and CDR2 sequences are SGHRS and YFSETQ. Trimming stripped 4 bases from V and 2 bases from J, with 15 bases between. CDR3 nucleotide sequence: TGCGCCAGCAGCCCTGGGGCAGGGTTAAACTATGGCTACACCTTC. This encodes CASSPGAGLNYGYTF.

This clone was detected a few times. This chain connects TRBV27 to TRBJ1-2; weak D call: TRBD1 (6 bases). The CDR3 runs to 15 residues. V lost 8 bases to trimming and J lost 2 bases, with 18 bases between them. Germline V gene data show CDR1 as MNHEY and CDR2 as SMNVEV (reference sequence). The CDR3 DNA is TGTGCCAGCCGCCGCGGAGGGGGGAGGAACTATGGCTACACCTTC. It is translated as CASRRGGGRNYGYTF.

The chain carries TRBV15 and TRBJ1-1; TRBD1 matches 7 bases. The J segment lost 2 bases and the V segment lost 7 bases, leaving 10 bases of the junction unmatched. This CDR3 is built from 15 residues. Germline CDR1 reads LNHNV; CDR2 reads YYDKDF (reference sequence). The CDR3 loop is CATTPGGQINTEAFF. Written as DNA, the CDR3 is TGTGCCACCACCCCAGGGGGACAGATTAACACTGAAGCTTTCTTT.

V is TRBV15 and J is TRBJ1-1, with D maybe TRBD1 (5 bases). Looked up from germline, CDR1 is LNHNV and CDR2 is YYDKDF (reference sequence). This CDR3 has 13 amino acids. V was cut by 6 bases and J by 4 bases, with 12 bases left in between. CDR3 amino acids: CATRAQGGTEAFF. The CDR3 nucleotides are TGTGCCACCAGAGCGCAGGGAGGCACTGAAGCTTTCTTT.

V gene TRBV5-1 combines with J gene TRBJ2-7, with TRBD2 as a possible D gene (5 bases). Trimming took off 0 bases at V and 4 bases at J, with 11 bases between the two ends. The CDR3 is 14 residues long. Germline CDR1 reads SGHRS; CDR2 reads YFSETQ. CDR3 bases: TGCGCCAGCAGCTTGGAAGTCGGAGGATACGAGCAGTACTTC. This codes for CASSLEVGGYEQYF.

This chain joins TRBV11-2 and TRBJ2-5; D may be TRBD2 (5 bases). The CDR3 runs to 16 residues. The germline CDR1 and CDR2 sequences are SGHAT and FQNNGV. The V end lost 1 base, the J end lost 1 base, and 13 bases lay between the germline ends. The CDR3 loop reads CASSLVRRTLQETQYF. In DNA form, the CDR3 reads TGTGCCAGCAGCTTAGTAAGGAGGACCCTCCAAGAGACCCAGTACTTC.

The V and J genes are TRBV11-2 and TRBJ1-1; D remains ambiguous. V lost 1 base and J lost 0, with 3 bases in between. Germline V gene data show CDR1 as SGHAT and CDR2 as FQNNGV. The CDR3 totals 13 residues. CDR3 residues: CASSLVMNTEAFF. The CDR3 bases are TGTGCCAGCAGCTTAGTCATGAACACTGAAGCTTTCTTT.

The rearrangement uses TRBV11-1 and TRBJ1-4; no firm D call. The V end lost 2 bases, the J end lost 3 bases, and 13 bases lay between the germline ends. The V gene's germline CDR1 is SGHAT and CDR2 FQDESV (reference sequence). The CDR3 contains 16 residues. The CDR3 DNA reads TGTGCCAGCAGCTTACCCGTCAGGTTCCCTAATGAAAAACTGTTTTTT. Translation gives CASSLPVRFPNEKLFF.

The J gene is TRBJ1-2, the V gene TRBV6-5; no reliable D call. There are 13 residues in the CDR3. Trimming shortened V by 2 bases and J by 4 bases, and 8 bases separated the two germline ends. Looked up from germline, CDR1 is MNHEY and CDR2 is SVGAGI. The CDR3 DNA reads TGTGCCAGCAGTTACGTGGGCCGCTATGGCTACACCTTC. Its translation is CASSYVGRYGYTF.

The gene calls are TRBV7-9 and TRBJ1-1, with unresolved D. The CDR3 loop spans 12 amino acids. Germline CDR1 and CDR2: SEHNR and FQNEAQ (reference sequence). Between the trimmed V and J ends, which lost 5 bases and 10 bases, there was a span of 14 bases. The CDR3 protein is CASSAGRGGAFF. In DNA, the CDR3 is TGTGCCAGCAGCGCCGGCCGTGGCGGAGCTTTCTTT.

The chain joins TRBV6-6 to TRBJ1-2, with D unresolved. The CDR3 is made up of 15 amino acids. V was trimmed by 5 bases and J by 7 bases, leaving 20 bases between them. CDR1 and CDR2 from the germline V gene are MNHNY and SVGAGI (reference sequence). CDR3 region: CASSTIGIRFRGYTF. The CDR3 DNA reads as TGTGCCAGCAGTACCATCGGGATTCGGTTTCGTGGCTACACCTTC.